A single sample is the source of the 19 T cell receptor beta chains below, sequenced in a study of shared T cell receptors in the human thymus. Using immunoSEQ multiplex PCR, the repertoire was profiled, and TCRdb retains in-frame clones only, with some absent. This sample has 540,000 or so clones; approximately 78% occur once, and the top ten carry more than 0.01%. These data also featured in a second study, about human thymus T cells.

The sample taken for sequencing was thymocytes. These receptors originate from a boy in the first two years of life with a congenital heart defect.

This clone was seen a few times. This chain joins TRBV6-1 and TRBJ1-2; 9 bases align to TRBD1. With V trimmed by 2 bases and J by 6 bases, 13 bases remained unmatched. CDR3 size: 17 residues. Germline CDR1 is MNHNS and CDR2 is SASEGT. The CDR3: CASSERREQGAKDGYTF. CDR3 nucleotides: TGTGCCAGCAGTGAAAGGAGGGAACAGGGGGCCAAAGATGGCTACACCTTC.

The CDR3 DNA is TGTGCCACCAGCAGAGGGACGATAGCGGGCCCCTCCTACGAGCAGTACTTC. Translating it yields CATSRGTIAGPSYEQYF. The rearrangement joins TRBV15 to TRBJ2-7, with 7 bases aligning to TRBD2. V lost 1 base, J lost 0 bases, and 9 bases stayed unmatched. Germline V gene sequence: CDR1 LNHNV, CDR2 YYDKDF (reference sequence). CDR3 length: 17 residues.

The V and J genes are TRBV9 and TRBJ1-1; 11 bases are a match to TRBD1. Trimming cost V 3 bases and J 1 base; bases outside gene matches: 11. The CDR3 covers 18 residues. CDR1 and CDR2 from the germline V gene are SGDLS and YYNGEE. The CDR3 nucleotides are TGTGCCAGCAGCGCCCCCGGGACAGGGGGTGATCAGAACACTGAAGCTTTCTTT. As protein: CASSAPGTGGDQNTEAFF.

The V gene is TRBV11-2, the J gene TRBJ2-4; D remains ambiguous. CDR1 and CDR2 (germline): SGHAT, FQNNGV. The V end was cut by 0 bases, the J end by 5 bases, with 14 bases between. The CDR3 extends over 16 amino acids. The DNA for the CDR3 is TGTGCCAGCAGCTTAGATAGTACGGTCGTTCAAAACATTCAGTACTTC. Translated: CASSLDSTVVQNIQYF. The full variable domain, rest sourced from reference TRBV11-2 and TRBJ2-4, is EAGVAQSPRYKIIEKRQSVAFWCNPISGHATLYWYQQILGQGPKLLIQFQNNGVVDDSQLPKDRFSAERLKGVDSTLKIQPAKLEDSAVYLCASSLDSTVVQNIQYFGAGTRLSVL.

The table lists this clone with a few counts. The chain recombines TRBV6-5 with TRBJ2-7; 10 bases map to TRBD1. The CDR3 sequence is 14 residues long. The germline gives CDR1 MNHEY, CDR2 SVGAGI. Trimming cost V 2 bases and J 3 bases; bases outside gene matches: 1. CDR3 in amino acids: CASSYRDRGYEQYF. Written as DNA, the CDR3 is TGTGCCAGCAGTTACCGGGACAGGGGCTACGAGCAGTACTTC.

The chain's CDR3 is CASSPGDSPSLDGYTF. The CDR3 nucleotides are TGTGCCAGCAGCCCCGGGGACAGCCCCTCATTGGATGGCTACACCTTC. The rearrangement uses TRBV14 and TRBJ1-2; 7 bases align to TRBD1. CDR1 and CDR2 (germline): SGHDN, FVKESK. This CDR3 spans 16 amino acids. V was pared by 4 bases and J by 6 bases, with 14 bases of the junction left unmatched.

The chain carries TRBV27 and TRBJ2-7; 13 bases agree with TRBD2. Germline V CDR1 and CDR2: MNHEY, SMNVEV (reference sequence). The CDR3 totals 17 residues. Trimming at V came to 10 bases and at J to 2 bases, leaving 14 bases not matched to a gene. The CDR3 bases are TGTGCCACCTCCCAGACTAGCGGGAGGACCGAGCCCTACGAGCAGTACTTC. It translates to CATSQTSGRTEPYEQYF.

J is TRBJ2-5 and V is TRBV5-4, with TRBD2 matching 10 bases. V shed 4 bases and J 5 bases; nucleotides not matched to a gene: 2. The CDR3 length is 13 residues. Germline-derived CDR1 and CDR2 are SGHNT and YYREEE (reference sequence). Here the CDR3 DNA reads TGTGCCAGCAGCCGGGGACTAGCGGAGACCCAGTACTTC. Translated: CASSRGLAETQYF.

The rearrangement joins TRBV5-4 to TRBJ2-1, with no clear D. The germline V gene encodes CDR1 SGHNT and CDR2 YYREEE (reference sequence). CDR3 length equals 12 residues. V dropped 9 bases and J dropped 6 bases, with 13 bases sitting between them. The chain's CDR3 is CATPSPGNEQFF. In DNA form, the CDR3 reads TGTGCCACCCCCTCTCCAGGCAATGAGCAGTTCTTC. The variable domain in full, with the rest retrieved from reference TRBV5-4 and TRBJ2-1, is ETGVTQSPTHLIKTRGQQVTLRCSSQSGHNTVSWYQQALGQGPQFIFQYYREEENGRGNFPPRFSGLQFPNYSSELNVNALELDDSALYLCATPSPGNEQFFGPGTRLTVL.

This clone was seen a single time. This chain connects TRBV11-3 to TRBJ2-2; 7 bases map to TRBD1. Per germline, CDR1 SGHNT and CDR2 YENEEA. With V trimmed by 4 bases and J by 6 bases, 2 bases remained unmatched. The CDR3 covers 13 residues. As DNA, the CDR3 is TGTGCCAGCAGCTCGCAGGGGGCCGGGGAGCTGTTTTTT. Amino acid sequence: CASSSQGAGELFF.

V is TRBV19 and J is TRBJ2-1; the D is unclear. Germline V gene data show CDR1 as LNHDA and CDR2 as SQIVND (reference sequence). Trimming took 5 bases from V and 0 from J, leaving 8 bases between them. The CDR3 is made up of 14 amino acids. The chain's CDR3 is CASSSRDSYNEQFF. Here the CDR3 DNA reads TGTGCCAGTAGTTCCCGCGACTCCTACAATGAGCAGTTCTTC. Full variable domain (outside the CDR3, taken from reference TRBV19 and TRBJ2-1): DGGITQSPKYLFRKEGQNVTLSCEQNLNHDAMYWYRQDPGQGLRLIYYSQIVNDFQKGDIAEGYSVSREKKESFPLTVTSAQKNPTAFYLCASSSRDSYNEQFFGPGTRLTVL.

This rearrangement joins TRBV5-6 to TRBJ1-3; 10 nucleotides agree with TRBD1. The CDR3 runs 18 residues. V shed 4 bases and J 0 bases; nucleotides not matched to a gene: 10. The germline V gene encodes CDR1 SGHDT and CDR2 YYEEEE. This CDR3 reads CASSVERQGAYSGNTIYF. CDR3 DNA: TGTGCCAGCAGCGTAGAGAGACAGGGGGCCTACTCTGGAAACACCATATATTTT.

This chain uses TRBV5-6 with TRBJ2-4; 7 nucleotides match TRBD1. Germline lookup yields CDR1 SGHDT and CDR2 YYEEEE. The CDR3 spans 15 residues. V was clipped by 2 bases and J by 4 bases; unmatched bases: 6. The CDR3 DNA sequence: TGTGCCAGCAGCTTCTCTTGGACAGGAAAAAACATTCAGTACTTC. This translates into CASSFSWTGKNIQYF.

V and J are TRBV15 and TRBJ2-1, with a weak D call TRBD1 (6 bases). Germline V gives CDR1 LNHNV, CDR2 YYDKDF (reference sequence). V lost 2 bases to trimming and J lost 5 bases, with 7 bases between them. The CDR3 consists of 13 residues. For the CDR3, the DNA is TGTGCCACCAGCAGATGGGGGCACAATGAGCAGTTCTTC. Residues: CATSRWGHNEQFF.

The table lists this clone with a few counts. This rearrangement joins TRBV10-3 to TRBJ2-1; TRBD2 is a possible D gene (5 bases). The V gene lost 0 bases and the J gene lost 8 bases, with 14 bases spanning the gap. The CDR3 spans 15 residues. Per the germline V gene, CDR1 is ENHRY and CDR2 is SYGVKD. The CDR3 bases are TGTGCCATCAGTGAGTCGGAGCGGTCCCCCGATGAGCAGTTCTTC. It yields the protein CAISESERSPDEQFF.

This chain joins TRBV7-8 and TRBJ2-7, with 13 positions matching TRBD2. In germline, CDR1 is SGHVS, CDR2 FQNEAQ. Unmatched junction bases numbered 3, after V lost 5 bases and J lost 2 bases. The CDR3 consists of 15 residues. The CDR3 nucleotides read TGTGCCAGCAGCCGGGGACTAGCGGGACCCTACGAGCAGTACTTC. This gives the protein CASSRGLAGPYEQYF.

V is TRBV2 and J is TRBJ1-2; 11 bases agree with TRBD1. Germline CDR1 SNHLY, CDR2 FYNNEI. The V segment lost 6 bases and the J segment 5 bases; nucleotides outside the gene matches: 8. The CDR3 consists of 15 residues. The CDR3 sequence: CASRPRGTGGYGYTF. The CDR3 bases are TGTGCCAGCAGACCCAGGGGGACAGGGGGTTATGGCTACACCTTC.

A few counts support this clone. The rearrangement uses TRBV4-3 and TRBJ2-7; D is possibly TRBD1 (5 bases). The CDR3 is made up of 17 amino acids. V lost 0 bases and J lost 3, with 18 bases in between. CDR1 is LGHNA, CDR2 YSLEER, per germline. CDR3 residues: CASSQDRSNRTHYEQYF. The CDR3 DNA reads TGCGCCAGCAGCCAAGATCGATCGAACAGGACCCACTACGAGCAGTACTTC.

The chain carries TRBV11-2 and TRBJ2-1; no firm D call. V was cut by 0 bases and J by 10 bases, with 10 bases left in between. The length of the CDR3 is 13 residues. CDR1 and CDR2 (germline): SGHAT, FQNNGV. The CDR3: CASSLESAYEQFF. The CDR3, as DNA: TGTGCCAGCAGCTTAGAATCAGCGTACGAGCAGTTCTTC.